The 16 T cell receptor beta chains in this list originate from one sample, sequenced in a study of blood T cell repertoires in COVID-19. Measured with immunoSEQ multiplex PCR; TCRdb has only the in-frame clones, and not every one. Among over 200,000 clones listed, 88% were seen once. Material: PBMCs or T cells enriched from blood (not recorded which). The source is a woman in her twenties or thirties who had been exposed to COVID-19.

This clone was seen just once. J is TRBJ1-4 and V is TRBV5-4; D uncertain. Per germline, CDR1 SGHNT and CDR2 YYREEE (reference sequence). The CDR3 runs to 12 residues. V was shortened by 3 bases and J by 5 bases, with 5 bases between the two germline ends. CDR3 nucleotides: TGTGCCAGCAGCTCCAGGAATGAAAAACTGTTTTTT. It encodes CASSSRNEKLFF.

The CDR3 sequence: CASSFASGQGNQPQHF. The CDR3, as DNA: TGTGCCAGCAGTTTCGCCTCCGGACAGGGCAATCAGCCCCAGCATTTT. J is TRBJ1-5 and V is TRBV27; 7 nucleotides align to TRBD1. From germline, CDR1 is MNHEY and CDR2 SMNVEV (reference sequence). CDR3 length equals 16 residues. V shed 3 bases, J shed 2 bases, and the junction held 7 bases outside the gene matches.

The genes are TRBV7-9 and TRBJ2-2; 11 bases agree with TRBD1. The CDR3 is 15 amino acids. The ends lost 5 bases at V and 5 bases at J; junction bases unmatched: 4. Germline assignment: CDR1 SEHNR and CDR2 FQNEAQ (reference sequence). CDR3 nucleotides: TGTGCCAGCAGCGCCGGACAGGGGGCAACCGGGGAGCTGTTTTTT. Translation: CASSAGQGATGELFF.

The chain recombines TRBV7-2 with TRBJ2-7, with 9 bases that match TRBD1. With 5 bases clipped from V and 10 bases from J, the junction kept 9 bases outside the gene matches. Germline CDR1 and CDR2: SGHTA and FQGNSA. This CDR3 is 13 amino acids long. The CDR3 coding sequence is TGTGCCAGCAGCAAAACCGGGACAGGGTTCCAGTACTTC. As protein: CASSKTGTGFQYF.

This sequence joins TRBV4-1 and TRBJ1-2; TRBD1 is a possible D gene (5 bases). V lost 7 bases and J 6 bases, leaving 18 bases between the germline ends. CDR1 MGHRA and CDR2 YSYEKL come from the germline V gene. This CDR3 is built from 14 residues. The DNA for the CDR3 is TGCGCCAGCACCCAGACCAGGGTAGCGGATGGCTACACCTTC. Translated, it gives CASTQTRVADGYTF.

Remarks on this clone: Other DNA variants within this sample encode the same CDR3. The chain links TRBV19 to TRBJ1-1; a possible D gene is TRBD1 (5 bases). Germline V gene sequence: CDR1 LNHDA, CDR2 SQIVND (reference sequence). V was pared by 2 bases and J by 4 bases, with 8 bases between. The CDR3 is 13 residues long. The CDR3 sequence: CASSIQGGTEAFF. The CDR3 region has the DNA TGTGCCAGTAGTATACAGGGAGGCACTGAAGCTTTCTTT.

The rearrangement links TRBV28 to TRBJ2-2; D is undetermined. There are 17 residues in the CDR3. Germline V gene data show CDR1 as MDHEN and CDR2 as SYDVKM. The V and J ends lost 2 bases and 0 bases respectively, with 13 bases between them. DNA for the CDR3: TGTGCCAGCAGTTTAGGCCCCGGAGCATCGAACACCGGGGAGCTGTTTTTT. It codes for CASSLGPGASNTGELFF.

V gene TRBV10-3 combines with J gene TRBJ1-3; D might be TRBD1 (6 bases). V shed 7 bases and J shed 1 base, with 11 bases lying between them. This CDR3 spans 14 amino acids. Germline V gene sequence: CDR1 ENHRY, CDR2 SYGVKD. The CDR3 DNA is TGTGCCATCACGTTGGGGGCTTCTGGAAACACCATATATTTT. This codes for CAITLGASGNTIYF.

This chain joins TRBV5-6 and TRBJ1-6, with D unclear. Germline CDR1 reads SGHDT; CDR2 reads YYEEEE. The CDR3 extends over 15 amino acids. Trimming removed 0 bases at V and 7 bases at J, with 11 bases between. CDR3 DNA sequence: TGTGCCAGCAGCTTGGGAAGAAGCTCGAATTCACCCCTCCACTTT. This translates into CASSLGRSSNSPLHF.

This clone was counted once. This chain joins TRBV5-1 and TRBJ1-1; no clear D gene. Germline V lookup: CDR1 SGHRS, CDR2 YFSETQ. The ends were cut back, 0 bases at V and 4 bases at J, with 10 bases in the middle. The CDR3 runs 14 residues. The CDR3 sequence: CASSLGVWSTEAFF. The CDR3 DNA sequence: TGCGCCAGCAGCTTGGGGGTATGGAGCACTGAAGCTTTCTTT.

To note about this clone: At one end, the junction sequence differs from germline, possibly due to a read error. CDR3 DNA sequence: TGTGCCAGCACCTTGACAGGGAGCCACAATGAGCAGTTCTTC. It is translated as CASTLTGSHNEQFF. The gene calls are TRBV5-4 and TRBJ2-1; 7 nucleotides match TRBD1. Germline lookup yields CDR1 SGHNT and CDR2 YYREEE (reference sequence). CDR3 length: 14 amino acids.

The V call is TRBV2, the J call TRBJ2-7; 14 positions agree with TRBD2. This CDR3 contains 15 residues. J lost 4 bases, V lost 6 bases, and 5 bases had no gene match. Germline loops: CDR1 SNHLY, CDR2 FYNNEI. CDR3 DNA: TGTGCCAGCAGCCCCGGGACTAGCGGGAGTTACGAGCAGTACTTC. Residues: CASSPGTSGSYEQYF.

This clone was detected a few times. This same CDR3 is encoded by further DNA sequences in the sample. The chain joins TRBV12-3 or TRBV12-4 to TRBJ1-1; D is possibly TRBD1 (5 bases). Trimming removed 0 bases at V and 4 bases at J, with 6 bases between. The CDR3 sequence is 13 residues long. CDR3 residues: CASSLAGGTEAFF. The CDR3 DNA sequence: TGTGCCAGCAGTTTAGCGGGGGGCACTGAAGCTTTCTTT.

The rearrangement joins TRBV9 to TRBJ1-2; D is unresolved. Trimming stripped 0 bases from V and 2 bases from J, with 8 bases between. CDR3 length equals 14 residues. Germline loops: CDR1 SGDLS, CDR2 YYNGEE. As DNA, the CDR3 is TGTGCCAGCAGCGTAGCGGGTCCCAACTATGGCTACACCTTC. Amino acids: CASSVAGPNYGYTF.

The chain recombines TRBV9 with TRBJ1-1, with 7 bases that match TRBD1. CDR1 SGDLS and CDR2 YYNGEE come from the germline V gene. V shed 0 bases and J 0 bases; nucleotides not matched to a gene: 8. CDR3 length equals 17 residues. CDR3 nucleotide sequence: TGTGCCAGCAGCGTAGGCCCACAGGGGAGCGTGAACACTGAAGCTTTCTTT. It is translated as CASSVGPQGSVNTEAFF.

In its sample, this clone was seen a few times. The chain links TRBV12-3 or TRBV12-4 to TRBJ1-2, with D unclear. Trimming left V 0 bases short and J 8 bases short, with 10 bases between. CDR3 length equals 13 residues. The CDR3 region has the DNA TGTGCCAGCAGTTTAGCGCGGATCTTCGGCTACACCTTC. It yields the protein CASSLARIFGYTF.